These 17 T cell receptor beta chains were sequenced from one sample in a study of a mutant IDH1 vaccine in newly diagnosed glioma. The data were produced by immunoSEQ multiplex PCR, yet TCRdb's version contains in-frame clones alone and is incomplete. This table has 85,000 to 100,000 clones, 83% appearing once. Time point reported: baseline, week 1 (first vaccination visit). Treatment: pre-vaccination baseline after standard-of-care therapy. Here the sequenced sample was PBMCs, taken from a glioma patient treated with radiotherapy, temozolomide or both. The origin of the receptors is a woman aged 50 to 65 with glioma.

The CDR3, as DNA: TGTGCCAGCAGTGATCAGGTGGTGGGTCAGCCCCAGCATTTT. It translates to CASSDQVVGQPQHF. V usage is TRBV2 and J usage is TRBJ1-5; D ambiguous. The CDR3 is made up of 14 amino acids. Germline V gene data show CDR1 as SNHLY and CDR2 as FYNNEI. The germline V and J ends were trimmed by 3 bases and 6 bases, with 12 bases remaining between them. The complete variable domain, with remaining parts taken from reference TRBV2 and TRBJ1-5, reads EPEVTQTPSHQVTQMGQEVILRCVPISNHLYFYWYRQILGQKVEFLVSFYNNEISEKSEIFDDQFSVERPDGSNFTLKIRSTKLEDSAMYFCASSDQVVGQPQHFGDGTRLSIL.

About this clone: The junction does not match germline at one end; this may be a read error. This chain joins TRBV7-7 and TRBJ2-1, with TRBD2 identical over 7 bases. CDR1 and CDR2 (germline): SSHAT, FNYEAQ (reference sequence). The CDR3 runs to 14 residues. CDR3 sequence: CASSLGGAFNEQFF. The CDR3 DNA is TGTGCTAGCAGCTTGGGAGGGGCATTCAATGAGCAGTTCTTC. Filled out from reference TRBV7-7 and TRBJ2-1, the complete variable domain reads GAGVSQSPRYKVTKRGQDVTLRCDPISSHATLYWYQQALGQGPEFLTYFNYEAQPDKSGLPSDRFSAERPEGSISTLTIQRTEQRDSAMYRCASSLGGAFNEQFFGPGTRLTVL.

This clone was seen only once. CDR3 protein: CASSLSPPDRTRSPLHF. CDR3 bases: TGTGCCAGCAGTTTATCCCCACCGGACAGGACTCGTTCACCCCTCCACTTT. The chain recombines TRBV27 with TRBJ1-6, with 7 positions matching TRBD1. The CDR3 consists of 17 residues. CDR1 and CDR2 from the germline V gene are MNHEY and SMNVEV (reference sequence). After removal of 0 bases from V and 9 bases from J, the junction contained 11 bases not matched to a gene.

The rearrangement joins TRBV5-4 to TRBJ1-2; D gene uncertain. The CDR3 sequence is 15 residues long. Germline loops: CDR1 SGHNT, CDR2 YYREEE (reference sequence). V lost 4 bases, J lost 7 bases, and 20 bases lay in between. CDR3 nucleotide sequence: TGTGCCAGCAGCCCACCCTCGCAGGTTGCGACTGGCTACACCTTC. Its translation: CASSPPSQVATGYTF.

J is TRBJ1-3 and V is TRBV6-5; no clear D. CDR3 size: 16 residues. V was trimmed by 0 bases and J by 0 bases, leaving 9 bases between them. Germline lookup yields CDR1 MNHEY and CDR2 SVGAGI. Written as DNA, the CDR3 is TGTGCCAGCAGTTACTCGATACACCTCTCTGGAAACACCATATATTTT. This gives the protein CASSYSIHLSGNTIYF.

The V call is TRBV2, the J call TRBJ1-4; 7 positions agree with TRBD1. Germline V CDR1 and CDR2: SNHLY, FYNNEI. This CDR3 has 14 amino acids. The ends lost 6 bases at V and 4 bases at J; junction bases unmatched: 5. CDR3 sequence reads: CASRHRGLNEKLFF. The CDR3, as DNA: TGTGCCAGCAGACACAGGGGCCTTAATGAAAAACTGTTTTTT.

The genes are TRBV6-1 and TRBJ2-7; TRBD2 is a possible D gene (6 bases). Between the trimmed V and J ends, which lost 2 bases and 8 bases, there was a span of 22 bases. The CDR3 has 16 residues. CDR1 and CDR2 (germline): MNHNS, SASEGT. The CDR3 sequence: CASSEPVYRRDEKQYF. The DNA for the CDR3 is TGTGCCAGCAGTGAACCTGTATATCGGCGGGACGAAAAGCAGTACTTC.

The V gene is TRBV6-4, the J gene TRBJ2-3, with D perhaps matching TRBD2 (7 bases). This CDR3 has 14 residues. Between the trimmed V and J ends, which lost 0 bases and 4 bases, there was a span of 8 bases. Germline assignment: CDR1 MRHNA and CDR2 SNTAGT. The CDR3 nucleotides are TGTGCCAGCAGTGACTCGGGGGGGCCAGATACGCAGTATTTT. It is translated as CASSDSGGPDTQYF.

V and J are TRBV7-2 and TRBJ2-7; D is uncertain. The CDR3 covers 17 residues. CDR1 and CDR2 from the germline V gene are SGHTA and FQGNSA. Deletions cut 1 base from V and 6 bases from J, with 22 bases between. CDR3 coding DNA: TGTGCCAGCAGCTTAGACGGTACCGGGTCACCCTTTTCCGAGCAGTACTTC. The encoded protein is CASSLDGTGSPFSEQYF.

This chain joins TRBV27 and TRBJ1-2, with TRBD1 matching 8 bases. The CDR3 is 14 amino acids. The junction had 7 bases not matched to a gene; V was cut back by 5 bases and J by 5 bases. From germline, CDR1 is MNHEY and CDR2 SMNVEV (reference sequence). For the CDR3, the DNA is TGTGCCAGCAGTCCAGGACAGGGCCGGTATGGCTACACCTTC. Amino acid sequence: CASSPGQGRYGYTF.

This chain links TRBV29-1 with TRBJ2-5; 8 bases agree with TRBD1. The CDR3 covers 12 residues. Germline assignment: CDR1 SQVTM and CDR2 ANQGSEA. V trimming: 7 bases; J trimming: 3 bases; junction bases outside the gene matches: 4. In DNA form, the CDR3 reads TGCAGCGGGGAACAGGGGGAAGAGACCCAGTACTTC. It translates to CSGEQGEETQYF.

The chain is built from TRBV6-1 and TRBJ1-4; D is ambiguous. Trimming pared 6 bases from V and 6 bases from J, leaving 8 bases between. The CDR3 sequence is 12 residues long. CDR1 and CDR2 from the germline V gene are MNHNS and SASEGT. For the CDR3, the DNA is TGTGCCAGCAGGAGGTTTGATGAAAAACTGTTTTTT. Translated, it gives CASRRFDEKLFF.

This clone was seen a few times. Written as DNA, the CDR3 is TGCGCCAGCAGCGCTCATGACAGGACGGTAGCTTTCTTT. Translating gives CASSAHDRTVAFF. The genes are TRBV5-1 and TRBJ1-1, with D perhaps TRBD1 (6 bases). Germline loops: CDR1 SGHRS, CDR2 YFSETQ. The V gene lost 4 bases and the J gene lost 10 bases, with 17 bases spanning the gap. CDR3 length: 13 amino acids. Full variable domain (missing parts from reference TRBV5-1 and TRBJ1-1): KAGVTQTPRYLIKTRGQQVTLSCSPISGHRSVSWYQQTPGQGLQFLFEYFSETQRNKGNFPGRFSGRQFSNSRSEMNVSTLELGDSALYLCASSAHDRTVAFFGQGTRLTVV.

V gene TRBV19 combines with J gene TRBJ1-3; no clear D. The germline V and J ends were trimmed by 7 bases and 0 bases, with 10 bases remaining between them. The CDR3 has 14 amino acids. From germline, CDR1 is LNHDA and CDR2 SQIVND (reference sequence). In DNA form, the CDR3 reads TGTGCCAGTATTACAACAAGCTCTGGAAACACCATATATTTT. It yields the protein CASITTSSGNTIYF.

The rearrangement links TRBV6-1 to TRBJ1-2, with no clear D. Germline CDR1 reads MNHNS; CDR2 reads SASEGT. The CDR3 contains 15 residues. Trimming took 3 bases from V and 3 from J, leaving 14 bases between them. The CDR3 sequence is CASSEPRKVDYGYTF. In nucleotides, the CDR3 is TGTGCCAGCAGTGAGCCCCGTAAGGTCGACTATGGCTACACCTTC.

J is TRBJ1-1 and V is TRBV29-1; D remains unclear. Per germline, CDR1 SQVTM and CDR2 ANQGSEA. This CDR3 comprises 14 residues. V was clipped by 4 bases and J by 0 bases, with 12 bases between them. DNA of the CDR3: TGCAGCGTTGGATCGGTTACAATGAACACTGAAGCTTTCTTT. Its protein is CSVGSVTMNTEAFF.

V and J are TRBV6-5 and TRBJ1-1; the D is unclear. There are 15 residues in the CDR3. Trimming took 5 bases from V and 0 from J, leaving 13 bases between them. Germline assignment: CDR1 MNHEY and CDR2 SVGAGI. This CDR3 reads CASSLGRSLNTEAFF. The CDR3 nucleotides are TGTGCCAGCAGTCTAGGTAGGTCGCTGAACACTGAAGCTTTCTTT.